A selection of T cell receptor beta chains follows, all from one sample in a study of T cell responses to AZD1222 COVID-19 vaccine. Using immunoSEQ multiplex PCR, the repertoire was profiled, and TCRdb retains in-frame clones only, with some absent. The sample has 210,000 or so clones, about 94% seen once; the top ten hold over 1.5%. Sequenced material: peripheral blood, taken 28 days after the second dose of the MenACWY control vaccine. All receptors derive from an adult who received the MenACWY meningococcal vaccine as a control. Each CDR3 is given with its conserved first and last residue. The order of the fields is D gene, V gene, clone size, J gene, CDR3 protein, CDR3 DNA. A D gene is named only where the DNA matches it firmly. For some rows the clone size is stated as once, few or many, or as a class when expanded; others skip it.

>-|TRBV2|-|TRBJ1-4
CASSEEAPGGAPSNEKLFF
TGTGCCAGCAGTGAAGAGGCCCCCGGGGGCGCGCCCTCTAATGAAAAACTGTTTTTT
>-|TRBV6-5|-|TRBJ1-6
CASSYGPRSPLHF
TGTGCCAGCAGTTACGGACCGCGTTCACCCCTCCACTTT
>TRBD2|TRBV7-9|-|TRBJ2-3
CASSLVSGDTDTQYF
TGTGCCAGCAGCTTAGTTAGCGGGGACACAGATACGCAGTATTTT
>-|TRBV7-9|-|TRBJ1-4
CASSSLGPLFF
TGTGCCAGCAGCTCACTTGGGCCACTGTTTTTT
>-|TRBV6-5|once|TRBJ1-5
CASSYSRSDQPQHF
TGTGCCAGCAGTTACTCGAGGTCGGATCAGCCCCAGCATTTT
>TRBD1|TRBV4-1|once|TRBJ1-2
CASTPGLGGGNYGYTF
TGCGCCAGCACCCCGGGGCTAGGGGGCGGTAACTATGGCTACACCTTC
>-|TRBV25-1|once|TRBJ2-5
CASAQGGQETQYF
TGTGCCAGCGCCCAGGGGGGCCAAGAGACCCAGTACTTC
>TRBD1|TRBV4-3|once|TRBJ2-4
CASSQGQGVGENIQYF
TGCGCCAGCAGCCAGGGACAGGGTGTAGGGGAAAACATTCAGTACTTC
>TRBD2|TRBV7-3|-|TRBJ2-3
CASSASLAGGLDTQYF
TGTGCCAGCAGCGCTTCGCTAGCGGGGGGTCTAGATACGCAGTATTTT
>-|TRBV30|-|TRBJ1-1
CAWGVAVEAFF
TGTGCCTGGGGGGTGGCGGTAGAAGCTTTCTTT